This is a list of T cell receptor beta chains from one sample in a study of resident and recirculating memory T cells in vitiligo. Clones were sequenced by immunoSEQ multiplex PCR, and TCRdb holds only the in-frame ones, with some missing. The profile shows around 76,000 clones, approximately 90% of them singletons. Sequencing was carried out using blood. The receptor set was obtained from a male donor with vitiligo. Each CDR3 is given with its conserved first and last residue. A D gene is named only where the DNA matches it firmly. Clone size is not always given. Where it is, it says once, few, many or a class for expanded clones.

V gene,D gene,J gene,clone size,CDR3 protein,CDR3 DNA
TRBV7-2,TRBD2,TRBJ2-3,.,CASSPPGGALRDTQYF,TGTGCCAGCAGCCCACCCGGGGGGGCCCTTAGAGATACGCAGTATTTT
TRBV4-2,TRBD1,TRBJ1-3,.,CASSLYQDRAGNTIYF,TGTGCCAGCAGCCTCTACCAGGACAGGGCTGGAAACACCATATATTTT
TRBV28,.,TRBJ2-1,.,CASNLGYGENEQFF,TGTGCCAGCAACCTAGGGTACGGGGAGAATGAGCAGTTCTTC
TRBV19,.,TRBJ2-5,.,CASSPTAGTRETQYF,TGTGCCAGTAGTCCCACCGCCGGGACAAGGGAGACCCAGTACTTC
TRBV7-3,TRBD1,TRBJ1-1,.,CASSSTGGTNTEAFF,TGTGCCAGCAGCTCCACAGGGGGCACGAACACTGAAGCTTTCTTT
TRBV29-1,TRBD1,TRBJ1-2,many,CSVWAGGMGYTF,TGCAGCGTTTGGGCAGGGGGCATGGGCTACACCTTC
TRBV15,.,TRBJ1-5,.,CATSRDYKQPQHF,TGTGCCACCAGCAGAGATTATAAACAGCCCCAGCATTTT
TRBV28,TRBD2,TRBJ2-2,few,CASSLWGLAGGPGELFF,TGTGCCAGCAGTTTATGGGGACTAGCGGGGGGGCCCGGGGAGCTGTTTTTT
TRBV7-2,.,TRBJ2-1,.,CASSLGARGEGREQFF,TGTGCCAGCAGCTTAGGGGCCCGCGGTGAAGGGAGGGAGCAGTTCTTC
TRBV5-6,TRBD1,TRBJ1-1,.,CASSLGGQGARVNTEAFF,TGTGCCAGCAGCTTGGGGGGCCAGGGGGCCAGGGTAAACACTGAAGCTTTCTTT
TRBV7-2,.,TRBJ2-2,.,CASRGGQLNTGELFF,TGTGCCAGCAGGGGGGGACAGCTAAACACCGGGGAGCTGTTTTTT
TRBV4-2,TRBD1,TRBJ2-3,.,CASSQDPGQGADTQYF,TGTGCCAGCAGCCAAGATCCGGGACAGGGGGCAGATACGCAGTATTTT
TRBV28,.,TRBJ1-2,.,CASSFPPRGSYGYTF,TGTGCCAGCAGTTTCCCCCCACGGGGATCCTATGGCTACACCTTC
TRBV7-9,.,TRBJ1-6,.,CASSTVNSPLHF,TGTGCCAGCAGCACGGTAAATTCACCCCTCCACTTT
TRBV7-9,TRBD1,TRBJ1-2,.,CASSLATGGPYGYTF,TGTGCCAGCAGCTTAGCAACAGGGGGCCCCTATGGCTACACCTTC
TRBV23-1,.,TRBJ2-2,few,CASTRLGPGELFF,TGCGCCAGCACTAGACTAGGCCCCGGGGAGCTGTTTTTT
TRBV4-2,TRBD2,TRBJ2-1,.,CASSQELAGGREQFF,TGTGCCAGCAGCCAAGAGCTAGCGGGGGGGAGAGAGCAGTTCTTC
TRBV19,.,TRBJ2-2,.,CASLFGAGELFF,TGTGCCAGCCTATTCGGGGCCGGGGAGCTGTTTTTT
TRBV6-6,.,TRBJ2-7,.,CASSYSPYEQYF,TGTGCCAGCAGTTACTCTCCTTACGAGCAGTACTTC
TRBV19,.,TRBJ1-2,once,CASSIDLTGSYGYTF,TGTGCCAGTAGTATAGACTTAACAGGGAGCTATGGCTACACCTTC
TRBV7-9,.,TRBJ1-4,.,CASSLVQVNEKLFF,TGTGCCAGCAGCTTAGTCCAGGTTAATGAAAAACTGTTTTTT
TRBV6-6,.,TRBJ1-6,.,CASSADAKEAPLHF,TGTGCCAGCAGTGCGGACGCTAAGGAGGCTCCCCTCCACTTT
TRBV18,TRBD1,TRBJ1-4,.,CASSLGQGLREKLFF,TGTGCCAGCTCACTAGGACAGGGGTTACGAGAAAAACTGTTTTTT
TRBV6-1,.,TRBJ1-5,.,CASSANRDMGNQPQHF,TGTGCCAGCAGTGCTAACCGGGACATGGGCAATCAGCCCCAGCATTTT
TRBV4-1,TRBD2,TRBJ2-3,.,CASSSQGIAGVDTQYF,TGCGCCAGCAGCTCACAAGGTATAGCGGGGGTAGATACGCAGTATTTT
TRBV4-1,TRBD2,TRBJ2-2,.,CASSQTLGGSGELFF,TGCGCCAGCAGCCAAACTTTGGGCGGGAGCGGGGAGCTGTTTTTT
TRBV4-1,.,TRBJ2-7,.,CASSQGRKAYEQYF,TGCGCCAGCAGCCAAGGCAGGAAAGCCTACGAGCAGTACTTC
TRBV4-1,.,TRBJ2-7,.,CASSPTPDNYEQYF,TGCGCCAGCAGCCCAACGCCGGACAACTACGAGCAGTACTTC